The sequence of this T cell receptor beta chain was determined in a study of vaccination effects on CD4 cells after COVID-19. Study background: Post-vaccine sample collection fell at a median of 72 days after the second dose.

Before any sequencing was done, the ViraFEST assay used viral peptide pools to expand antigen-specific CD4+ T cells. Once cultured for approximately 10 days, the cells underwent separation to obtain CD4+ T cells. Two doses of BNT162b2 or mRNA-1273 vaccine were administered to participants. With 10 ug/ml peptides and about 9.7 IU/ml IL-2, some 2 million PBMC per well were cultured. Replacing half the medium with IL-2 medium was done on days 3 and 7. Of note for this clone: Its antigen is currently unknown.

Sequencing used immunoSEQ multiplex PCR; TCRdb keeps in-frame clones, though not all of them. The sample holds about 30,000 clones, roughly 74% seen once. CDR1 is KGHSH, CDR2 LQKENI, per germline. V gave up 3 bases and J gave up 4 bases, with 18 bases separating them. The CDR3 sequence is 16 residues long. This rearrangement joins TRBV18 to TRBJ1-1, with D maybe TRBD1 (5 bases). Material: CD4+ T cells from PBMCs cultured with HCoV-OC43 spike peptides, obtained after COVID-19 vaccination. Indicated subset: HCoV-OC43 spike overlapping peptide pool stimulation. This sequence originates from a human donor who received a COVID-19 vaccine. CDR3 nucleotide sequence: TGTGCCAGCTCACCGATGGACAACCCGAGGGGCACTGAAGCTTTCTTT. This gives the protein CASSPMDNPRGTEAFF.